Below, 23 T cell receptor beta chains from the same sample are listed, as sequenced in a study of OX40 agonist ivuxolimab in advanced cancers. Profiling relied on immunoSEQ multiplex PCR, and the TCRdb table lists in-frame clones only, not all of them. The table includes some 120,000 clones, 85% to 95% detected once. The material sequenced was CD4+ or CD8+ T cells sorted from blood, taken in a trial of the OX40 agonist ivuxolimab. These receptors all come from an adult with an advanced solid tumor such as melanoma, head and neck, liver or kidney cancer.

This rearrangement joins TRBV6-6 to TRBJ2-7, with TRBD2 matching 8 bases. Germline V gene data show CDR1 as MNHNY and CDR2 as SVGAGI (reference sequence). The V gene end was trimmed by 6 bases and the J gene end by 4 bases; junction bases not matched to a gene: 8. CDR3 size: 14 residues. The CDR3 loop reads CASSPRRGEYEQYF. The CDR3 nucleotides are TGTGCCAGCAGCCCGCGGCGGGGGGAGTACGAGCAGTACTTC.

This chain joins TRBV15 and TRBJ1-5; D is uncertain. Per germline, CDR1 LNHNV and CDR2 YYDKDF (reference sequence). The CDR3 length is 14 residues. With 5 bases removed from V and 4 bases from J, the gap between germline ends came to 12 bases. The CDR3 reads CATSAEISNQPQHF. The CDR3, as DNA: TGTGCCACCAGCGCAGAGATTAGTAATCAGCCCCAGCATTTT.

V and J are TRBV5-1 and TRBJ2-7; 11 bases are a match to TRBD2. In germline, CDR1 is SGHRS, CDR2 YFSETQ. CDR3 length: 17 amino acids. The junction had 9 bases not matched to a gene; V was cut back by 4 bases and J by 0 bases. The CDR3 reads CASSLRTSGLTSYEQYF. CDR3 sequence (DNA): TGCGCCAGCAGCCTTAGGACTAGCGGGCTGACCTCCTACGAGCAGTACTTC.

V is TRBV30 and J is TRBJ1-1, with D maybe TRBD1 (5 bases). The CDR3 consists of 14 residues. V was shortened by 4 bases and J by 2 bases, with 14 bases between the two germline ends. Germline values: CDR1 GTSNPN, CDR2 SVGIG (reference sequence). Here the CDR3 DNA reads TGTGCCTGGATAGTCCTGGGGGTTAACACTGAAGCTTTCTTT. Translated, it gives CAWIVLGVNTEAFF.

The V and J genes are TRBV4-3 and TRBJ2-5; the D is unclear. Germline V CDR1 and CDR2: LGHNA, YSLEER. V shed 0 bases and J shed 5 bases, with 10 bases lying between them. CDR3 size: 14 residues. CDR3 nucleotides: TGCGCCAGCAGCCAAGATCTACCGGCGGAGACCCAGTACTTC. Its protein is CASSQDLPAETQYF.

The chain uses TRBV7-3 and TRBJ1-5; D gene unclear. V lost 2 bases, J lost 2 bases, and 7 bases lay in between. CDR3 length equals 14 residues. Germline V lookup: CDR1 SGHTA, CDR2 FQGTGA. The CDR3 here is CASSLSEGNQPQHF. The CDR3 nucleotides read TGTGCCAGCAGCTTATCGGAGGGCAATCAGCCCCAGCATTTT. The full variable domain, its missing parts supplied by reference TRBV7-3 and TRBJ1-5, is GAGVSQTPSNKVTEKGKYVELRCDPISGHTALYWYRQSLGQGPEFLIYFQGTGAADDSGLPNDRFFAVRPEGSVSTLKIQRTERGDSAVYLCASSLSEGNQPQHFGDGTRLSIL.

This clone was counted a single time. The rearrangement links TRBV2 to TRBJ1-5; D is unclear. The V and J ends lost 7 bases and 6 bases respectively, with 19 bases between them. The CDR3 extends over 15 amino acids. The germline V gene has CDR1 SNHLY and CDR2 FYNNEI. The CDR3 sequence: CASTRGQVKSQPQHF. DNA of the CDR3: TGTGCCAGCACCCGAGGGCAGGTGAAAAGTCAGCCCCAGCATTTT.

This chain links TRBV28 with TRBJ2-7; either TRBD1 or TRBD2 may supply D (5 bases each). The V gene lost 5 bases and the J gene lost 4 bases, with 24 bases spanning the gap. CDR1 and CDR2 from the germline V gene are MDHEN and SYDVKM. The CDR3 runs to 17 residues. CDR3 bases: TGTGCCAGCAGTAGTTTACGGGGTGGGGCAGGCGATTACGAGCAGTACTTC. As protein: CASSSLRGGAGDYEQYF. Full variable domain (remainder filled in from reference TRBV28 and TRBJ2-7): DVKVTQSSRYLVKRTGEKVFLECVQDMDHENMFWYRQDPGLGLRLIYFSYDVKMKEKGDIPEGYSVSREKKERFSLILESASTNQTSMYLCASSSLRGGAGDYEQYFGPGTRLTVT.

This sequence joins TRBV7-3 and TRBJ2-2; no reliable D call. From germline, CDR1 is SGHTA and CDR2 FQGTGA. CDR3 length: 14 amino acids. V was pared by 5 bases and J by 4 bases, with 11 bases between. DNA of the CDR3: TGTGCCAGCAGCCGCCAAGTAGGCACCGGGGAGCTGTTTTTT. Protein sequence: CASSRQVGTGELFF.

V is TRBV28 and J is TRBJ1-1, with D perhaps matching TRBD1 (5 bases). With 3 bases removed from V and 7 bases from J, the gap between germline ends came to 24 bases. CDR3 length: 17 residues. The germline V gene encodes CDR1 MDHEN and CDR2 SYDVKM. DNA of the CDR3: TGTGCCAGCAGTTTTCAGGGTCAGACTAAGTTGGGTGATGAAGCTTTCTTT. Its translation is CASSFQGQTKLGDEAFF.

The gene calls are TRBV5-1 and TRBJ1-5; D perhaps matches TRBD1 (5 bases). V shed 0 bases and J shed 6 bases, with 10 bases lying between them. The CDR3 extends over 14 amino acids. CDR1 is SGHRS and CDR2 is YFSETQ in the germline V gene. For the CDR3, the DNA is TGCGCCAGCAGCTTGGCGCAGGGCGGTCAGCCCCAGCATTTT. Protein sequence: CASSLAQGGQPQHF.

The CDR3 sequence: CASSDWGGDKNIQYF. CDR3 DNA: TGTGCCAGCAGTGATTGGGGGGGCGACAAAAACATTCAGTACTTC. The chain employs TRBV2 and TRBJ2-4; maybe TRBD2 (7 bases). This CDR3 is 15 amino acids long. CDR1 is SNHLY and CDR2 is FYNNEI in the germline V gene. Between the trimmed V and J ends, which lost 3 bases and 3 bases, there was a span of 12 bases. Drawing the rest from reference TRBV2 and TRBJ2-4, the complete variable domain is EPEVTQTPSHQVTQMGQEVILRCVPISNHLYFYWYRQILGQKVEFLVSFYNNEISEKSEIFDDQFSVERPDGSNFTLKIRSTKLEDSAMYFCASSDWGGDKNIQYFGAGTRLSVL.

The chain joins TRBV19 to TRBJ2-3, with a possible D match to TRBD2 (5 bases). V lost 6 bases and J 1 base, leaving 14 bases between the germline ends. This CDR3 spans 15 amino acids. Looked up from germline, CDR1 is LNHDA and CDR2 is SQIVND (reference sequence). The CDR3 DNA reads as TGTGCCAGTAGCCAGACGGGGAAAGGCACAGATACGCAGTATTTT. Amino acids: CASSQTGKGTDTQYF.

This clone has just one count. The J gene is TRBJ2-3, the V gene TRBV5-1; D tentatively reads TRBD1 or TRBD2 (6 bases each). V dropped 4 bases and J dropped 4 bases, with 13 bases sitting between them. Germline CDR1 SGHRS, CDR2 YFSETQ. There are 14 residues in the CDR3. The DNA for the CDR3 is TGCGCCAGCAGCAGCCCGGAGGGGGCAGATACGCAGTATTTT. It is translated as CASSSPEGADTQYF. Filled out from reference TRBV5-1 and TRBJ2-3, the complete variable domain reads KAGVTQTPRYLIKTRGQQVTLSCSPISGHRSVSWYQQTPGQGLQFLFEYFSETQRNKGNFPGRFSGRQFSNSRSEMNVSTLELGDSALYLCASSSPEGADTQYFGPGTRLTVL.

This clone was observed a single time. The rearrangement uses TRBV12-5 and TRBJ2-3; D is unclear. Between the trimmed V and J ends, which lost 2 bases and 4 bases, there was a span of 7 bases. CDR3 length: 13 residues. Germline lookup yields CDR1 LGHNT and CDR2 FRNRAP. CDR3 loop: CASGLFPSDTQYF. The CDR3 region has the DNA TGTGCTAGTGGTTTGTTCCCATCAGATACGCAGTATTTT.

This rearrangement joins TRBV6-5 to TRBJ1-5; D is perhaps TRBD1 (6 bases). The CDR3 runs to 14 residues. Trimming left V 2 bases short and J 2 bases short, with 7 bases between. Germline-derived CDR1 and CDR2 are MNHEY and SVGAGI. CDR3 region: CASSYGGGNQPQHF. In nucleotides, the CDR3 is TGTGCCAGCAGTTACGGGGGCGGCAATCAGCCCCAGCATTTT.

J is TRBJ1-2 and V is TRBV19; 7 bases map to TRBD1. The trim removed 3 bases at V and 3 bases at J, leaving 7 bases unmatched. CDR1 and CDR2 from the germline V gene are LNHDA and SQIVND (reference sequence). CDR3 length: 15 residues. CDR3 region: CASSIGTANYYGYTF. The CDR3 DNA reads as TGTGCCAGTAGTATCGGGACAGCGAACTACTATGGCTACACCTTC. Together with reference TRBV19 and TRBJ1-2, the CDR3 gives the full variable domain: DGGITQSPKYLFRKEGQNVTLSCEQNLNHDAMYWYRQDPGQGLRLIYYSQIVNDFQKGDIAEGYSVSREKKESFPLTVTSAQKNPTAFYLCASSIGTANYYGYTFGSGTRLTVV.

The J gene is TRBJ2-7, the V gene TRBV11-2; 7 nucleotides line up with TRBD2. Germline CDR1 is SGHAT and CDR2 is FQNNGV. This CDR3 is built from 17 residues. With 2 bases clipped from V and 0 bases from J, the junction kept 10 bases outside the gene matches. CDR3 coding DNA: TGTGCCAGCAGCTTATGGGTCACTAGCGTCAGCTCCTACGAGCAGTACTTC. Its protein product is CASSLWVTSVSSYEQYF.

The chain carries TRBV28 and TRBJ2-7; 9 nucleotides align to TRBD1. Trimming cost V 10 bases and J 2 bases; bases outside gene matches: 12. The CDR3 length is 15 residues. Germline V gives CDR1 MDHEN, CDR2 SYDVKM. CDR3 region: CATNSPGQGTYEQYF. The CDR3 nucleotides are TGTGCCACCAATAGCCCGGGACAGGGTACCTACGAGCAGTACTTC.

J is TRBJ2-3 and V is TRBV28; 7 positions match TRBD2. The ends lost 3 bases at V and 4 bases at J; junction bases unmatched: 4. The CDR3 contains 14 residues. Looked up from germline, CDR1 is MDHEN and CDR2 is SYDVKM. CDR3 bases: TGTGCCAGCAGTTTTGGCGGGAGTGCAGATACGCAGTATTTT. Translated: CASSFGGSADTQYF.

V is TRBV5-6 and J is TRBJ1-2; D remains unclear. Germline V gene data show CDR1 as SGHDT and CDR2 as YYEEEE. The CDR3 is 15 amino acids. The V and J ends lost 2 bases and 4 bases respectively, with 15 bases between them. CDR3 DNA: TGTGCCAGCAGCTTCAGGAACGGCGGGATCTATGGCTACACCTTC. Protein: CASSFRNGGIYGYTF. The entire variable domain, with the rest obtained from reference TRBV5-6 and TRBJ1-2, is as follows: DAGVTQSPTHLIKTRGQQVTLRCSPKSGHDTVSWYQQALGQGPQFIFQYYEEEERQRGNFPDRFSGHQFPNYSSELNVNALLLGDSALYLCASSFRNGGIYGYTFGSGTRLTVV.

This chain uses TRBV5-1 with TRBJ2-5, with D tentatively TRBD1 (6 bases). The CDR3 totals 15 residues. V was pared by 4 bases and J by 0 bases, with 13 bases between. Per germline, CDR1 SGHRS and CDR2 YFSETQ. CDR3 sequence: CASSQMGADQETQYF. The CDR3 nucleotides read TGCGCCAGCAGCCAAATGGGGGCGGACCAAGAGACCCAGTACTTC.

CDR3 amino acids: CASSQRTGGNQPQHF. For the CDR3, the DNA is TGTGCCAGCAGCCAACGGACAGGGGGCAATCAGCCCCAGCATTTT. The chain has TRBV21-1 and TRBJ1-5; the table gives TRBD1 as D, unverified against the DNA. TRBV21-1 is a known pseudogene. The length of the CDR3 is 15 residues.